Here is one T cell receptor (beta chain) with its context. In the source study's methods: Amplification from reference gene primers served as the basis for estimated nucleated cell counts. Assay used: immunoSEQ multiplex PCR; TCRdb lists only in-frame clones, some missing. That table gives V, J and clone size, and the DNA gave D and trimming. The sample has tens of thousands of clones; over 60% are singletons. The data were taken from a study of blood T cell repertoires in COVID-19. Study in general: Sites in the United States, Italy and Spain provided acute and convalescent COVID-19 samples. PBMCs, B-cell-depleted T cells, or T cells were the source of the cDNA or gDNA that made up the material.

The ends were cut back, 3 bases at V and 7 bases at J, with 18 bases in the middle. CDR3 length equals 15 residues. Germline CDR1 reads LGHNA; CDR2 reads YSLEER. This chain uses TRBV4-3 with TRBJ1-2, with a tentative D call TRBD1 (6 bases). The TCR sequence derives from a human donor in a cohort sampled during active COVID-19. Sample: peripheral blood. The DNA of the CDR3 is TGCGCCAGCAGCCAGCTACAGGGCACCCAAGGTGGCTACACCTTC. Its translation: CASSQLQGTQGGYTF.